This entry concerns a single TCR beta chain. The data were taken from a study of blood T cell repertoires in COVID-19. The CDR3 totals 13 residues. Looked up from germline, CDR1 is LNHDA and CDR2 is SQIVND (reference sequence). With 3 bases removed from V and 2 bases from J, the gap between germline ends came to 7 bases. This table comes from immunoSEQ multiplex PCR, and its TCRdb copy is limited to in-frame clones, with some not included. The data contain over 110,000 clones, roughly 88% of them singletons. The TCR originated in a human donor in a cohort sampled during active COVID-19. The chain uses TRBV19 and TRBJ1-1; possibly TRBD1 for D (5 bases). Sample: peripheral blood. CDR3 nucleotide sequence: TGTGCCAGTAGTATCAGGGTAAACACTGAAGCTTTCTTT. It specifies CASSIRVNTEAFF.